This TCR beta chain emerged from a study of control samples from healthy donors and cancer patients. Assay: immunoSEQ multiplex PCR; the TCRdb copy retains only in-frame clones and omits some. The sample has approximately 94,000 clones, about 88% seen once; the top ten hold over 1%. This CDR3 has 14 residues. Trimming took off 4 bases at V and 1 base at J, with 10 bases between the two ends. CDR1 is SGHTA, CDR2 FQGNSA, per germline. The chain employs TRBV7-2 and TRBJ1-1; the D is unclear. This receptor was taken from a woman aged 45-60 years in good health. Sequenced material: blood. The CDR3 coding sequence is TGTGCCAGCAGCTCCCAGGCAGGGAACACTGAAGCTTTCTTT. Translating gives CASSSQAGNTEAFF.